These T cell receptor beta chains were read from a single sample in a study of blood T cell repertoires in COVID-19. TCRdb's table, derived via immunoSEQ multiplex PCR, lists solely in-frame clones and lacks some. The data hold approximately 90,000 clones, with about 88% observed a single time. Sequencing was performed on peripheral blood. The source of these receptors is a man aged 60-69 years with acute or convalescent COVID-19. Both conserved end residues are part of each CDR3. Fields, in order: clone size, V gene, J gene, D gene, CDR3 DNA, CDR3 protein. D genes are given only for firm matches. For some rows the clone size is stated as once, few or many, or as a class when expanded; others skip it.

clone_size: NA
v_call: TRBV9
j_call: TRBJ2-2
d_call: NA
cdr3_nt: TGTGCCAGCAGCGTGGGGGACTTCCACGGTGGGCTGTTTTTT
cdr3_aa: CASSVGDFHGGLFF

clone_size: NA
v_call: TRBV12-3/TRBV12-4
j_call: TRBJ1-4
d_call: NA
cdr3_nt: TGTGCCAGCAGACTTCGGGGGGAAAAACTGTTTTTT
cdr3_aa: CASRLRGEKLFF

clone_size: NA
v_call: TRBV12-5
j_call: TRBJ2-1
d_call: NA
cdr3_nt: TGTGCTAGTGGTCCCCTCGGTACCGGGGGGCGGGTCGTGTGGAATGAGCAGTTCTTC
cdr3_aa: CASGPLGTGGRVVWNEQFF

clone_size: NA
v_call: TRBV6-2/TRBV6-3
j_call: TRBJ2-1
d_call: TRBD1
cdr3_nt: TGTGCCAGCAGTCCAGACAGGGGTAATAGTGGTAGCAATGAGCAGTTCTTC
cdr3_aa: CASSPDRGNSGSNEQFF

clone_size: once
v_call: TRBV10-3
j_call: TRBJ1-4
d_call: NA
cdr3_nt: TGTGCCATCAGTGAGCGGGGACACCTCCCCGCCACAACTAATGAAAAACTGTTTTTT
cdr3_aa: CAISERGHLPATTNEKLFF

clone_size: NA
v_call: TRBV9
j_call: TRBJ1-6
d_call: TRBD1
cdr3_nt: TGTGCCAGCAGCGTCTCCGGGACAGGGAATTCACCCCTCCACTTT
cdr3_aa: CASSVSGTGNSPLHF

clone_size: NA
v_call: TRBV6-5
j_call: TRBJ1-4
d_call: TRBD1
cdr3_nt: TGTGCCAGCAGATCAGACAGGGGTGGGGAAAAACTGTTTTTT
cdr3_aa: CASRSDRGGEKLFF

clone_size: NA
v_call: TRBV11-3
j_call: TRBJ2-2
d_call: NA
cdr3_nt: TGTGCCAGCAGCTCGACAGTGAACACCGGGGAGCTGTTTTTT
cdr3_aa: CASSSTVNTGELFF

clone_size: NA
v_call: TRBV13
j_call: TRBJ1-6
d_call: NA
cdr3_nt: TGTGCCAGCAGCTTAGTCGATTCACCCCTCCACTTT
cdr3_aa: CASSLVDSPLHF

clone_size: NA
v_call: TRBV5-1
j_call: TRBJ2-7
d_call: NA
cdr3_nt: TGCGCCAGCAGCTTGTCCCAGGGTCCTCACGAGCAGTACTTC
cdr3_aa: CASSLSQGPHEQYF

clone_size: NA
v_call: TRBV6-1
j_call: TRBJ1-6
d_call: TRBD1
cdr3_nt: TGTGCCAGCAGTGAAAGGGTGGGACAGGGACAATCACCCCTCCACTTT
cdr3_aa: CASSERVGQGQSPLHF

clone_size: NA
v_call: TRBV5-5
j_call: TRBJ2-7
d_call: TRBD1
cdr3_nt: TGTGCCAGCAGCACCGGGACAGGGGTAGACGAGCAGTACTTC
cdr3_aa: CASSTGTGVDEQYF

clone_size: NA
v_call: TRBV7-2
j_call: TRBJ1-1
d_call: NA
cdr3_nt: TGTGCCAGCAGCCGGGACTTGACTGAAGCTTTCTTT
cdr3_aa: CASSRDLTEAFF

clone_size: once
v_call: TRBV5-1
j_call: TRBJ2-6
d_call: TRBD2
cdr3_nt: TGCGCCAGCAGCAGATTATCTCCGGGACTAGCGGGCTCTGGGGCCAACGTCCTGACTTTC
cdr3_aa: CASSRLSPGLAGSGANVLTF

clone_size: few
v_call: TRBV6-2/TRBV6-3
j_call: TRBJ1-2
d_call: TRBD1
cdr3_nt: TGTGCCAGCAGCTGGACAGGAAACTATGGCTACACCTTC
cdr3_aa: CASSWTGNYGYTF

clone_size: NA
v_call: TRBV19
j_call: TRBJ2-1
d_call: TRBD2
cdr3_nt: TGTGCCAGCACAAGAAGCGGGGGAGCCTACAATGAGCAGTTCTTC
cdr3_aa: CASTRSGGAYNEQFF

clone_size: NA
v_call: TRBV19
j_call: TRBJ1-5
d_call: NA
cdr3_nt: TGTGCCAGTACCGCCGGGGGGGGAGGGGGCAATCAGCCCCAGCATTTT
cdr3_aa: CASTAGGGGGNQPQHF

clone_size: NA
v_call: TRBV27
j_call: TRBJ1-2
d_call: NA
cdr3_nt: TGTGCCAGCAGTTTACGTGGGACTAGCTATGGCTACACCTTC
cdr3_aa: CASSLRGTSYGYTF

clone_size: NA
v_call: TRBV7-9
j_call: TRBJ1-6
d_call: NA
cdr3_nt: TGTGCCAGCAGCTTAGACAGGAATTCACCCCTCCACTTT
cdr3_aa: CASSLDRNSPLHF

clone_size: NA
v_call: TRBV7-6
j_call: TRBJ1-1
d_call: NA
cdr3_nt: TGTGCCAGCAGCTTAGCGCACGGGGGGAACACTGAAGCTTTCTTT
cdr3_aa: CASSLAHGGNTEAFF

clone_size: NA
v_call: TRBV19
j_call: TRBJ2-2
d_call: TRBD2
cdr3_nt: TGTGCCAGTTTAAGAGGACTAGCGGGAGTCACCGGGGAGCTGTTTTTT
cdr3_aa: CASLRGLAGVTGELFF

clone_size: NA
v_call: TRBV2
j_call: TRBJ2-3
d_call: NA
cdr3_nt: TGTGCCAGCAGGGGCCCGGGCACAGATACGCAGTATTTT
cdr3_aa: CASRGPGTDTQYF

clone_size: NA
v_call: TRBV30
j_call: TRBJ2-3
d_call: TRBD2
cdr3_nt: TGTGCCTGGAGTGTTGGACGGGGGGGAGGCACAGATACGCAGTATTTT
cdr3_aa: CAWSVGRGGGTDTQYF

clone_size: NA
v_call: TRBV6-4
j_call: TRBJ1-2
d_call: NA
cdr3_nt: TGTGCCAGCGTCCCCCCTCGGGGGAGGGATGGCTACACCTTC
cdr3_aa: CASVPPRGRDGYTF

clone_size: many
v_call: TRBV7-9
j_call: TRBJ1-5
d_call: NA
cdr3_nt: TGTGCCAGCAGCTTTGGCGGGGAGCTGCATTTT
cdr3_aa: CASSFGGELHF

clone_size: NA
v_call: TRBV10-3
j_call: TRBJ2-6
d_call: NA
cdr3_nt: TGTGCCATCCCGGGGGATTCTCAATCTGGGGCCAACGTCCTGACTTTC
cdr3_aa: CAIPGDSQSGANVLTF

clone_size: NA
v_call: TRBV19
j_call: TRBJ2-5
d_call: NA
cdr3_nt: TGTGCCAGTAGTATAGGGCAGGGGCGGGAGACCCAGTACTTC
cdr3_aa: CASSIGQGRETQYF

clone_size: NA
v_call: TRBV20-1
j_call: TRBJ1-2
d_call: TRBD1
cdr3_nt: TGCAGTACAGACAGGGCTGGCTACACCTTC
cdr3_aa: CSTDRAGYTF

clone_size: NA
v_call: TRBV2
j_call: TRBJ1-1
d_call: TRBD1
cdr3_nt: TGTGCCGGCTCCACAGGGGGCGCGAGGGCTTTCTTT
cdr3_aa: CAGSTGGARAFF

clone_size: NA
v_call: TRBV5-5
j_call: TRBJ1-1
d_call: TRBD1
cdr3_nt: TGTGCCAGCAGCCTAACAGGGGTGGTTAACACTGAAGCTTTCTTT
cdr3_aa: CASSLTGVVNTEAFF

clone_size: NA
v_call: TRBV5-1
j_call: TRBJ2-6
d_call: NA
cdr3_nt: TGCGCCAGCAGACAGCAGGGGAACTCTGGGGCCAACGTCCTGACTTTC
cdr3_aa: CASRQQGNSGANVLTF

clone_size: NA
v_call: TRBV28
j_call: TRBJ2-7
d_call: TRBD2
cdr3_nt: TGTGCCAGCAGTTCCTCCCCCCAGACTAGCGGGAGCTACGAGCAGTACTTC
cdr3_aa: CASSSSPQTSGSYEQYF

clone_size: once
v_call: TRBV19
j_call: TRBJ1-5
d_call: NA
cdr3_nt: TGTGCCAGTAGTATAGGAGGCACAGGGAATCAGCCCCAGCATTTT
cdr3_aa: CASSIGGTGNQPQHF

clone_size: NA
v_call: TRBV5-1
j_call: TRBJ1-1
d_call: NA
cdr3_nt: TGCGCCAGCAGCTTGGAGCCGTCAGGTGATAGGAACACTGAAGCTTTCTTT
cdr3_aa: CASSLEPSGDRNTEAFF

clone_size: NA
v_call: TRBV9
j_call: TRBJ1-1
d_call: NA
cdr3_nt: TGTGCCAGCAGCGTTCTATCCAACACTGAAGCTTTCTTT
cdr3_aa: CASSVLSNTEAFF

clone_size: NA
v_call: TRBV2
j_call: TRBJ1-6
d_call: NA
cdr3_nt: TGTGCCAGCAGTGAAGGAGGTAATTCACCCCTCCACTTT
cdr3_aa: CASSEGGNSPLHF

clone_size: NA
v_call: TRBV5-1
j_call: TRBJ2-1
d_call: NA
cdr3_nt: TGCGCCAGCAGCAAACTAGCAAGTGTCAATGAGCAGTTCTTC
cdr3_aa: CASSKLASVNEQFF

clone_size: NA
v_call: TRBV29-1
j_call: TRBJ1-1
d_call: TRBD1
cdr3_nt: TGCAGCGTTTGGGTGGTCGGACAGGGGGCGAACACTGAAGCTTTCTTT
cdr3_aa: CSVWVVGQGANTEAFF

clone_size: NA
v_call: TRBV12-5
j_call: TRBJ2-2
d_call: NA
cdr3_nt: TGTGCTAGTGGTTCCCTTGGGGGCTCCGGGGAGCTGTTTTTT
cdr3_aa: CASGSLGGSGELFF

clone_size: NA
v_call: TRBV25-1
j_call: TRBJ1-2
d_call: NA
cdr3_nt: TGTGCCAGCAGTGGGAAAGTACAGGGTTCTGGCTACACCTTC
cdr3_aa: CASSGKVQGSGYTF

clone_size: NA
v_call: TRBV7-3
j_call: TRBJ2-3
d_call: NA
cdr3_nt: TGTGCCAGCAGCTTACTAATACAGGATACGCAGTATTTT
cdr3_aa: CASSLLIQDTQYF

clone_size: once
v_call: TRBV2
j_call: TRBJ1-2
d_call: TRBD1
cdr3_nt: TGTGCCAGCAGAGACAGGGTTAGGACTAACTATGGCTACACCTTC
cdr3_aa: CASRDRVRTNYGYTF

clone_size: once
v_call: TRBV4-3
j_call: TRBJ1-4
d_call: NA
cdr3_nt: TGCGCCAGCAGCCATAGGGGGGGAGGTGAAAAACTGTTTTTT
cdr3_aa: CASSHRGGGEKLFF

clone_size: NA
v_call: TRBV27
j_call: TRBJ2-3
d_call: NA
cdr3_nt: TGTGCCAGCAGCAAACCATACAGGGTGATGTCCACAGATACGCAGTATTTT
cdr3_aa: CASSKPYRVMSTDTQYF

clone_size: NA
v_call: TRBV6-5
j_call: TRBJ2-5
d_call: TRBD2
cdr3_nt: TGTGCCAGCAGTTACTCACTAGCGGAGTTGGAGACCCAGTACTTC
cdr3_aa: CASSYSLAELETQYF

clone_size: once
v_call: TRBV5-8
j_call: TRBJ2-7
d_call: NA
cdr3_nt: TGTGCCAGCAGCTTGGACCAGGGGGGCGGGAACGAGCAGTACTTC
cdr3_aa: CASSLDQGGGNEQYF

clone_size: NA
v_call: TRBV6-5
j_call: TRBJ1-1
d_call: NA
cdr3_nt: TGTGCCAGCACCGTCGGACAGTCCGCCTTTGAAGCTTTCTTT
cdr3_aa: CASTVGQSAFEAFF

clone_size: NA
v_call: TRBV2
j_call: TRBJ2-1
d_call: TRBD2
cdr3_nt: TGTGCCAGCAGTGCCTGGGGAGGGCCAAATGAGCAGTTCTTC
cdr3_aa: CASSAWGGPNEQFF

clone_size: NA
v_call: TRBV9
j_call: TRBJ2-7
d_call: NA
cdr3_nt: TGTGCCAGCAGCGTATCAGTGGCGGCCTCCTACGAGCAGTACTTC
cdr3_aa: CASSVSVAASYEQYF

clone_size: NA
v_call: TRBV5-1
j_call: TRBJ2-3
d_call: TRBD2
cdr3_nt: TGCGCCAGCAGCTCCTCCCGGGGTAGCGGGGGGGATACGCAGTATTTT
cdr3_aa: CASSSSRGSGGDTQYF

clone_size: NA
v_call: TRBV7-9
j_call: TRBJ1-1
d_call: NA
cdr3_nt: TGTGCCAGCAGCCGGGTCCTAGGTACGAACACTGAAGCTTTCTTT
cdr3_aa: CASSRVLGTNTEAFF

clone_size: NA
v_call: TRBV18
j_call: TRBJ2-5
d_call: TRBD1
cdr3_nt: TGTGCCAGCTCACCTATCCAGGGGGCAGAGACCCAGTACTTC
cdr3_aa: CASSPIQGAETQYF

clone_size: NA
v_call: TRBV7-6
j_call: TRBJ1-2
d_call: TRBD1
cdr3_nt: TGTGCCAGCAGCTTAGGGAAGGGGACAGGGGATGTGGCTGGCTACACCTTC
cdr3_aa: CASSLGKGTGDVAGYTF

clone_size: NA
v_call: TRBV30
j_call: TRBJ1-3
d_call: NA
cdr3_nt: TGTGCCTGGAGCGACGGAGGGTACTCTGGAAACACCATATATTTT
cdr3_aa: CAWSDGGYSGNTIYF

clone_size: NA
v_call: TRBV10-2
j_call: TRBJ1-2
d_call: NA
cdr3_nt: TGCGCCAGCAGTGAGAACGACAGGCCAAACTATGGCTACACCTTC
cdr3_aa: CASSENDRPNYGYTF

clone_size: NA
v_call: TRBV5-1
j_call: TRBJ2-7
d_call: TRBD1
cdr3_nt: TGCGCCAGCAGCTCAATCACGGGACAGATCTACGAGCAGTACTTC
cdr3_aa: CASSSITGQIYEQYF

clone_size: NA
v_call: TRBV12-3/TRBV12-4
j_call: TRBJ1-2
d_call: NA
cdr3_nt: TGTGCCAGCAGACGGACAGCAAACTATGGCTACACCTTC
cdr3_aa: CASRRTANYGYTF